A single sample gave rise to the 23 T cell receptor beta chains below, sequenced in a study of blood T cell repertoires in COVID-19 (dated by TCRdb to about 2020). Library prep was done by the immunoSEQ multiplex PCR assay. Sourced from immuneACCESS, this table was stored by TCRdb with only in-frame sequences that have V and J called. A share of the clones is absent; for the studies checked, an unresolved V gene accounts for under half, and the remainder has no known explanation. This sample is represented by more than 95,000 clones; 81% of them were singletons. 37% of the sample rests with the top ten. Sequencing was carried out using peripheral blood. All receptors derive from a man at least 80 years old with acute or convalescent COVID-19.

The gene calls are TRBV2 and TRBJ2-6, with D possibly being TRBD2 (5 bases). The CDR3 consists of 13 residues. Per the germline V gene, CDR1 is SNHLY and CDR2 is FYNNEI. Trimming took off 8 bases at V and 2 bases at J, with 7 bases between the two ends. The CDR3 coding sequence is TGTGCCAGCGGGAGCGCTGGGGCCAACGTCCTGACTTTC. Protein: CASGSAGANVLTF.

The chain links TRBV2 to TRBJ2-4; 7 bases fit TRBD1. J was trimmed by 7 bases and V by 4 bases; bases with no gene match: 7. The CDR3 loop spans 14 amino acids. Germline V lookup: CDR1 SNHLY, CDR2 FYNNEI. CDR3 sequence (DNA): TGTGCCAGCAGTGTTGACAGGGCCGGGAACATTCAGTACTTC. Translating gives CASSVDRAGNIQYF.

The J gene is TRBJ2-3, the V gene TRBV7-6; TRBD2 matches 7 bases. J lost 5 bases, V lost 5 bases, and 10 bases had no gene match. Germline V lookup: CDR1 SGHVS, CDR2 FNYEAQ. This CDR3 has 15 residues. Here the CDR3 reads CASSPGTTLGDTQYF. In DNA, the CDR3 is TGTGCCAGCAGCCCCGGGACTACGCTTGGAGATACGCAGTATTTT.

The rearrangement uses TRBV7-9 and TRBJ2-5; 10 nucleotides agree with TRBD1. This CDR3 has 15 amino acids. Germline CDR1 and CDR2: SEHNR and FQNEAQ (reference sequence). The trim removed 1 base at V and 5 bases at J, leaving 4 bases unmatched. Here the CDR3 DNA reads TGTGCCAGCAGCTTAGAGGGACAGGGGATGGAGACCCAGTACTTC. It yields the protein CASSLEGQGMETQYF.

This clone was seen a single time. The rearrangement links TRBV29-1 to TRBJ2-3, with D possibly TRBD1 on 6 matching bases. There are 13 residues in the CDR3. Trimming cost V 7 bases and J 7 bases, with 18 bases left between them. Looked up from germline, CDR1 is SQVTM and CDR2 is ANQGSEA. The CDR3 protein is CSGMNTGKNTQYF. The CDR3 DNA is TGCAGCGGAATGAACACAGGGAAAAATACGCAGTATTTT.

V usage is TRBV28 and J usage is TRBJ1-1, with TRBD1 matching over 7 bases. The V gene's germline CDR1 is MDHEN and CDR2 SYDVKM. Trimming cost V 2 bases and J 6 bases; bases outside gene matches: 3. The length of the CDR3 is 13 residues. CDR3 loop: CASSLRQGAEAFF. In DNA form, the CDR3 reads TGTGCCAGCAGTTTACGGCAGGGGGCTGAAGCTTTCTTT.

The chain has TRBV5-1 and TRBJ2-3; 12 bases are a match to TRBD2. The CDR3 has 18 amino acids. Germline trimming cut 0 bases from V and 4 bases from J; bases unmatched to any gene: 9. CDR1 is SGHRS, CDR2 YFSETQ, per germline. CDR3 bases: TGCGCCAGCAGCTTGGACGCGACTAGCGGGGGAGGGGCAGATACGCAGTATTTT. Protein sequence: CASSLDATSGGGADTQYF.

The chain recombines TRBV19 with TRBJ1-1; D is possibly TRBD1 (6 bases). Germline V lookup: CDR1 LNHDA, CDR2 SQIVND (reference sequence). V was clipped by 4 bases and J by 4 bases, with 10 bases between them. The CDR3 has 13 amino acids. Here the CDR3 reads CASSRQAPTEAFF. For the CDR3, the DNA is TGTGCCAGTAGTAGACAGGCGCCCACTGAAGCTTTCTTT.

The chain links TRBV28 to TRBJ1-2, with D possibly matching TRBD1 (5 bases). This CDR3 has 16 amino acids. The germline V gene has CDR1 MDHEN and CDR2 SYDVKM. Trimming stripped 4 bases from V and 4 bases from J, with 19 bases between. CDR3: CASSSPSGEYSYGYTF. The DNA of the CDR3 is TGTGCCAGCAGTTCCCCATCGGGGGAATACTCCTATGGCTACACCTTC.

This sequence joins TRBV19 and TRBJ1-5; 8 nucleotides align to TRBD1. Per the germline V gene, CDR1 is LNHDA and CDR2 is SQIVND (reference sequence). After removal of 5 bases from V and 4 bases from J, the junction contained 4 bases not matched to a gene. This CDR3 region has 14 residues. The CDR3 protein is CASSERQGNQPQHF. The CDR3 DNA sequence: TGTGCCAGTAGTGAAAGACAGGGGAATCAGCCCCAGCATTTT.

Here the CDR3 DNA reads TGTGCCACCACCAGTCGGGACAGGAGCTCCTACGAGCAGTACTTC. Translating gives CATTSRDRSSYEQYF. V gene TRBV6-5 combines with J gene TRBJ2-7, with 8 bases matching TRBD1. The V gene's germline CDR1 is MNHEY and CDR2 SVGAGI. The CDR3 has 15 amino acids. Unmatched junction bases numbered 11, after V lost 10 bases and J lost 0 bases.

This clone has more than one count but fewer than ten. The rearrangement uses TRBV4-3 and TRBJ2-1; tentative D call: TRBD2 (6 bases). Germline CDR1 LGHNA, CDR2 YSLEER. Trimming cost V 0 bases and J 0 bases, with 9 bases left between them. The CDR3 is 16 residues long. The chain's CDR3 is CASSQDVAASYNEQFF. DNA for the CDR3: TGCGCCAGCAGCCAAGATGTAGCGGCCTCCTACAATGAGCAGTTCTTC.

V is TRBV6-5 and J is TRBJ2-7, with 9 bases aligning to TRBD1. Germline trimming cut 6 bases from V and 2 bases from J; bases unmatched to any gene: 5. Germline CDR1 is MNHEY and CDR2 is SVGAGI. The CDR3 totals 14 residues. DNA of the CDR3: TGTGCCAGCAGGGAGGACAGGGGTGCCTACGAGCAGTACTTC. Translating gives CASREDRGAYEQYF.

The chain is built from TRBV4-1 and TRBJ2-5, with 11 positions matching TRBD2. Germline V gene data show CDR1 as MGHRA and CDR2 as YSYEKL. Losses at the gene ends were 0 bases for V and 5 bases for J; bases not matched to a gene: 11. This CDR3 has 18 amino acids. The CDR3 region has the DNA TGCGCCAGCAGCCAAGAAAGGTATAGCGGGAGGGCAGGGGAGACCCAGTACTTC. This gives the protein CASSQERYSGRAGETQYF.

The V gene is TRBV18, the J gene TRBJ2-3, with TRBD1 matching over 8 bases. Germline CDR1 reads KGHSH; CDR2 reads LQKENI. With 3 bases clipped from V and 4 bases from J, the junction kept 9 bases outside the gene matches. The CDR3 is made up of 16 amino acids. The CDR3: CASSPGGQGIPDTQYF. CDR3 coding DNA: TGTGCCAGCTCACCTGGAGGACAGGGTATACCAGATACGCAGTATTTT.

The chain has TRBV5-1 and TRBJ1-2, with 10 bases aligning to TRBD1. Germline V gene lookup returns CDR1 SGHRS and CDR2 YFSETQ. This CDR3 has 16 amino acids. V shed 0 bases, J shed 4 bases, and the junction held 6 bases outside the gene matches. CDR3 bases: TGCGCCAGCAGCTTGGAGGGACAGGGGCCGACCTATGGCTACACCTTC. This translates into CASSLEGQGPTYGYTF.

The V and J genes are TRBV5-6 and TRBJ2-7; D call uncertain. V lost 4 bases, J lost 6 bases, and 8 bases lay in between. This CDR3 region has 11 residues. Germline loops: CDR1 SGHDT, CDR2 YYEEEE. The CDR3 nucleotides are TGTGCCAGCAGCGTTGGCCCCGAGCAGTACTTC. Its protein is CASSVGPEQYF.

This clone showed up just a few times. The chain couples TRBV9 to TRBJ2-7; maybe TRBD2 (6 bases). V gave up 3 bases and J gave up 3 bases, with 10 bases separating them. The CDR3 sequence is 13 residues long. The germline V gene has CDR1 SGDLS and CDR2 YYNGEE. In DNA, the CDR3 is TGTGCCAGCAGCGCCGGGACTGGCTACGAGCAGTACTTC. Translating it yields CASSAGTGYEQYF.

The chain recombines TRBV6-6 with TRBJ2-7; D is perhaps TRBD1 (6 bases). The length of the CDR3 is 14 residues. Trimming removed 5 bases from V and 5 bases from J, with 16 bases in between. Germline CDR1 and CDR2: MNHNY and SVGAGI (reference sequence). DNA for the CDR3: TGTGCCAGCAGTAGGCAGGGGATCGGTCACGAGCAGTACTTC. Protein sequence: CASSRQGIGHEQYF.

The chain carries TRBV6-5 and TRBJ2-5; TRBD2 matches 8 bases. Trimming removed 3 bases from V and 4 bases from J; junction bases left unmatched: 1. The germline V gene encodes CDR1 MNHEY and CDR2 SVGAGI. The CDR3 contains 13 residues. This CDR3 is CASSYGLAETQYF. The DNA of the CDR3 is TGTGCCAGCAGTTATGGACTAGCAGAGACCCAGTACTTC.

The gene calls are TRBV5-1 and TRBJ1-2, with D tentatively TRBD1 (6 bases). V was trimmed by 3 bases and J by 3 bases, leaving 33 bases between them. The CDR3 length is 21 residues. CDR1 SGHRS and CDR2 YFSETQ come from the germline V gene. CDR3 sequence reads: CASSSKGGSSLSGTWDYGYTF. The CDR3 DNA is TGCGCCAGCAGCTCCAAAGGGGGAAGCTCTCTGTCGGGGACGTGGGACTATGGCTACACCTTC.

The chain has TRBV7-9 and TRBJ2-1, with D unclear. The CDR3 sequence is 12 residues long. Germline CDR1 reads SEHNR; CDR2 reads FQNEAQ (reference sequence). Trimming took 3 bases from V and 9 from J, leaving 9 bases between them. The CDR3 sequence: CASSFLEGEQFF. The DNA of the CDR3 is TGTGCCAGCAGCTTTCTAGAAGGTGAGCAGTTCTTC. The variable domain in full, with the rest retrieved from reference TRBV7-9 and TRBJ2-1, is DTGVSQNPRHKITKRGQNVTFRCDPISEHNRLYWYRQTLGQGPEFLTYFQNEAQLEKSRLLSDRFSAERPKGSFSTLEIQRTEQGDSAMYLCASSFLEGEQFFGPGTRLTVL.

The chain combines TRBV6-5 with TRBJ2-7; 10 nucleotides align to TRBD1. This CDR3 has 15 residues. With 7 bases clipped from V and 4 bases from J, the junction kept 10 bases outside the gene matches. The germline V gene encodes CDR1 MNHEY and CDR2 SVGAGI. Here the CDR3 reads CASNPSTGGRYEQYF. The CDR3 coding sequence is TGTGCCAGCAATCCGTCGACAGGGGGCAGGTACGAGCAGTACTTC.